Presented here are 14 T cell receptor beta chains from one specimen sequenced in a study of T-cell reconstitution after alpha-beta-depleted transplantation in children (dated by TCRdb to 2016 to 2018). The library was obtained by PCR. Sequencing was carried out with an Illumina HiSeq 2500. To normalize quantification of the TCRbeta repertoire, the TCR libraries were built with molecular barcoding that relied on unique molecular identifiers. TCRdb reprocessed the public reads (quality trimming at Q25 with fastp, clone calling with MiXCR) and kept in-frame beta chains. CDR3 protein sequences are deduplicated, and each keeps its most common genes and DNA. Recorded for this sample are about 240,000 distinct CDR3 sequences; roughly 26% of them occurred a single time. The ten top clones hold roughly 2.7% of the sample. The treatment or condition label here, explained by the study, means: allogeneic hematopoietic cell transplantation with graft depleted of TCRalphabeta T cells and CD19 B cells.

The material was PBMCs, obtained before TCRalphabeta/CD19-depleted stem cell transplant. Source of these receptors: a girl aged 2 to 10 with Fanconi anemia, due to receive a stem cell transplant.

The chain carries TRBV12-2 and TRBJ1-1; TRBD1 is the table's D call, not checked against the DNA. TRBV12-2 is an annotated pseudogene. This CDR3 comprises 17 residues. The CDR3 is CASRLIQGNNVNTEAFF. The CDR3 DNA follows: TGTGCAAGTCGCCTCATCCAGGGGAATAACGTGAACACTGAAGCTTTCTTT.

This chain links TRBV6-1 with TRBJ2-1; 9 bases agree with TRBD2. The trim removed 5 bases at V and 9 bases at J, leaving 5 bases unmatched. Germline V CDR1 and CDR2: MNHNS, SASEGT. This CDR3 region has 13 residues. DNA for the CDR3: TGTGCCAGCAGTATGCGGGGGGGCAGTGAGCAGTTCTTC. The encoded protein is CASSMRGGSEQFF.

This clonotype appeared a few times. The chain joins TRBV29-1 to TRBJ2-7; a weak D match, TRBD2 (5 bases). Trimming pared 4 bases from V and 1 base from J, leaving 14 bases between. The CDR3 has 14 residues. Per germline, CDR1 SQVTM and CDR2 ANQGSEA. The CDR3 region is CSVGGTGNSYEQYF. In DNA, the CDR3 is TGCAGCGTTGGAGGTACGGGGAATTCCTACGAGCAGTACTTC.

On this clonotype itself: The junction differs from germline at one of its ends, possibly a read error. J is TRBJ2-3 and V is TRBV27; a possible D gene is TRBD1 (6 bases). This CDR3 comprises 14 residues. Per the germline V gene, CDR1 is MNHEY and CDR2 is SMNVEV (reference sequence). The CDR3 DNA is TGTGCCAGCAAAGCAGGGGTCTTTGGTGATACGGAGTATTTT. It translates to CASKAGVFGDTEYF.

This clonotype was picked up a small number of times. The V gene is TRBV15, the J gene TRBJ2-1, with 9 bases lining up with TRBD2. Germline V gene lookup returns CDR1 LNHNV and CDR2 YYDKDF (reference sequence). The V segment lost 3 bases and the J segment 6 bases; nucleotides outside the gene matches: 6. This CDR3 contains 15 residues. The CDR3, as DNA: TGTGCCACCAGCAGGACTAGCGGAACATCCAATGAGCAGTTCTTC. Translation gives CATSRTSGTSNEQFF.

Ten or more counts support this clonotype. The CDR3 DNA reads as TGTGCCAGCAGTTTTAAGGGTAGCAATCAGCCCCAGCATTTT. Encoded protein: CASSFKGSNQPQHF. The chain is built from TRBV12-3 or TRBV12-4 and TRBJ1-5; D gene ambiguous. The CDR3 extends over 14 amino acids. The V and J ends lost 3 bases and 0 bases respectively, with 6 bases between them.

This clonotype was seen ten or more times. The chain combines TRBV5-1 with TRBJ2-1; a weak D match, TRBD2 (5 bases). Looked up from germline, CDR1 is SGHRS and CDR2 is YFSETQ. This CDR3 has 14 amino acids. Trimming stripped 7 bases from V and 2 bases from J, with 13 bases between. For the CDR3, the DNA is TGCGCCAGCGGCAGCGGCCTCGCCTACAATGAGCAGTTCTTC. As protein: CASGSGLAYNEQFF.

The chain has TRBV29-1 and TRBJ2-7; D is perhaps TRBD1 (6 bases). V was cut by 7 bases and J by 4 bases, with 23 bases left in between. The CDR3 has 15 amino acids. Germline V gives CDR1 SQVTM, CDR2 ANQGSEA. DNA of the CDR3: TGCAGCGCGATGGGTAGGGCAGGGGTCGGGTACGAGCAGTACTTC. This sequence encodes CSAMGRAGVGYEQYF.

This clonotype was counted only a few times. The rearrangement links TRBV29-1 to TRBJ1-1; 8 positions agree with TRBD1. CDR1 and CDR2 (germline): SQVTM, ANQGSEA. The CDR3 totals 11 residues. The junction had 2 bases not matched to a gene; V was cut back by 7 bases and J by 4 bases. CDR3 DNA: TGCAGCGGGGGGACAGGCACTGAAGCTTTCTTT. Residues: CSGGTGTEAFF.

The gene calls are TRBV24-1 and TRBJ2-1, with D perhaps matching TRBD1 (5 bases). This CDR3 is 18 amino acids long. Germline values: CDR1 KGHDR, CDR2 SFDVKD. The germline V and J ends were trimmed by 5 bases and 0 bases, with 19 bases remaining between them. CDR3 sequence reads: CATSAIRQGKSSYNEQFF. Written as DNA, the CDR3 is TGTGCCACCAGTGCAATTAGGCAGGGAAAGAGCTCCTACAATGAGCAGTTCTTC.

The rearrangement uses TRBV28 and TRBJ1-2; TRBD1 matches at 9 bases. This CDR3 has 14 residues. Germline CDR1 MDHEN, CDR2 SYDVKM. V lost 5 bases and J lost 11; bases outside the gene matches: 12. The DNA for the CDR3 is TGTGCCAGCAGTACCCGGGGACAGGGAAAGGGATACACCTTC. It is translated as CASSTRGQGKGYTF.

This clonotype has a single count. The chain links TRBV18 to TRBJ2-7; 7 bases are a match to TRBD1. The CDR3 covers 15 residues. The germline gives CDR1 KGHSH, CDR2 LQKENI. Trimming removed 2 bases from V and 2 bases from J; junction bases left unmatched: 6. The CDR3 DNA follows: TGTGCCAGCTCACCAGAGGGGGCGCTGCCCTACGAGCAGTACTTC. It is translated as CASSPEGALPYEQYF.

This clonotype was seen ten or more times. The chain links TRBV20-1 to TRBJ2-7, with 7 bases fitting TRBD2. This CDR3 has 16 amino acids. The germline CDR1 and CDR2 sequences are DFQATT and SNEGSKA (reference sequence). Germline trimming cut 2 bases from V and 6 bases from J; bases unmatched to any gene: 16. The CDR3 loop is CSARLAEEPTASEQYF. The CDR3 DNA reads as TGCAGTGCTAGACTAGCGGAGGAACCTACTGCTAGCGAGCAGTACTTC.

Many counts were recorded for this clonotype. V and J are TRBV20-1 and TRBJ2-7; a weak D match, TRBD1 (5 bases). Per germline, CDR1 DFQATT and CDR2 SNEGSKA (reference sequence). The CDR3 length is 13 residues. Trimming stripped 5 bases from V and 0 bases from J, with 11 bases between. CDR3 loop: CSAQQGFSYEQYF. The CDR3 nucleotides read TGCAGTGCTCAGCAGGGCTTCTCCTACGAGCAGTACTTC.